The 25 T cell receptor beta chains given below trace back to one sample, sequenced in a study of blood T cell repertoires in COVID-19. Assay used: immunoSEQ multiplex PCR; TCRdb lists only in-frame clones, some missing. Among tens of thousands of clones listed, approximately 84% were seen once. The sequencing sample was made of peripheral blood. The receptor source for this set is a man aged 65 to 79 with COVID-19, enrolled during active disease.

The chain couples TRBV7-6 to TRBJ1-3, with TRBD1 as a possible D gene (6 bases). Germline CDR1 and CDR2: SGHVS and FNYEAQ. The V end lost 5 bases, the J end lost 1 base, and 12 bases lay between the germline ends. The CDR3 is 15 amino acids. The DNA for the CDR3 is TGTGCCAGCAGCCCCGTACAGGGTTCTGGAAACACCATATATTTT. It is translated as CASSPVQGSGNTIYF. The full variable domain, with the rest looked up from reference TRBV7-6 and TRBJ1-3, is GAGVSQSPRYKVTKRGQDVALRCDPISGHVSLYWYRQALGQGPEFLTYFNYEAQQDKSGLPNDRFSAERPEGSISTLTIQRTEQRDSAMYRCASSPVQGSGNTIYFGEGSWLTVV.

CDR3 sequence (DNA): TGTGCCAGCAGTTTTACAGGGATGAGAGCTTTCTTT. Amino acids: CASSFTGMRAFF. The V call is TRBV28, the J call TRBJ1-1, with D possibly being TRBD1 (6 bases). V lost 3 bases, J lost 10 bases, and 12 bases lay in between. The CDR3 loop spans 12 amino acids. Germline V lookup: CDR1 MDHEN, CDR2 SYDVKM.

CDR3: CASSFGLAGVYEQFF. CDR3 nucleotide sequence: TGTGCCAGCAGTTTCGGACTAGCGGGAGTCTATGAGCAGTTCTTC. The chain links TRBV6-2 or TRBV6-3 to TRBJ2-1; 13 bases match TRBD2. The germline gives CDR1 MNHEY, CDR2 SVGEGT. This CDR3 contains 15 residues. V lost 4 bases and J lost 8; bases outside the gene matches: 5.

The chain carries TRBV12-3 or TRBV12-4 and TRBJ1-1; 7 bases match TRBD1. V dropped 5 bases and J dropped 1; count of bases not matched to a gene: 1. This CDR3 is 13 amino acids long. This CDR3 is CASSNRGNTEAFF. The CDR3 nucleotides are TGTGCCAGCAGTAACAGGGGGAACACTGAAGCTTTCTTT.

The chain links TRBV6-2 or TRBV6-3 to TRBJ1-1; 10 bases map to TRBD1. Germline V lookup: CDR1 MNHEY, CDR2 SVGEGT. V lost 4 bases, J lost 1 base, and 15 bases stayed unmatched. The CDR3 covers 19 residues. The CDR3 spells CASSLFASGTGDPNTEAFF. Written as DNA, the CDR3 is TGTGCCAGCAGTTTGTTTGCCTCCGGGACAGGGGATCCGAACACTGAAGCTTTCTTT.

The chain has TRBV18 and TRBJ2-7; 8 nucleotides agree with TRBD1. The CDR3 contains 15 residues. Germline CDR1 and CDR2: KGHSH and LQKENI. V shed 3 bases, J shed 0 bases, and the junction held 4 bases outside the gene matches. The CDR3 loop is CASSPNGQGSYEQYF. The CDR3, as DNA: TGTGCCAGCTCACCGAACGGACAGGGCTCCTACGAGCAGTACTTC.

This clone was found a few times. V is TRBV9 and J is TRBJ1-1; TRBD1 agrees at 10 bases. The CDR3 is 16 amino acids. V trimming: 4 bases; J trimming: 1 base; junction bases outside the gene matches: 7. Germline lookup yields CDR1 SGDLS and CDR2 YYNGEE. The CDR3: CASSTRRDRGNTEAFF. In nucleotides, the CDR3 is TGTGCCAGCAGCACCCGCCGGGACAGGGGGAACACTGAAGCTTTCTTT.

The table lists this clone with a few counts. V usage is TRBV7-2 and J usage is TRBJ1-3, with D maybe TRBD1 (5 bases). Germline V lookup: CDR1 SGHTA, CDR2 FQGNSA. This CDR3 spans 13 amino acids. The ends were cut back, 5 bases at V and 5 bases at J, with 10 bases in the middle. The CDR3 region is CASSIQERNTIYF. The DNA of the CDR3 is TGTGCCAGCAGCATACAGGAGAGAAACACCATATATTTT.

The chain is built from TRBV7-2 and TRBJ1-1; TRBD1 might be the D (6 bases). V lost 6 bases, J lost 4 bases, and 12 bases lay in between. The CDR3 has 13 residues. From germline, CDR1 is SGHTA and CDR2 FQGNSA. The CDR3 region is CASRRTGFTEAFF. CDR3 sequence (DNA): TGTGCCAGCAGACGAACAGGGTTCACTGAAGCTTTCTTT.

The chain employs TRBV7-8 and TRBJ2-1, with TRBD2 matching 7 bases. J lost 15 bases, V lost 5 bases, and 10 bases had no gene match. CDR3 length: 12 amino acids. Germline lookup yields CDR1 SGHVS and CDR2 FQNEAQ. Written as DNA, the CDR3 is TGTGCCAGCAGCCAAAAATGGGGGGGTACGTTCTTC. Translated, it gives CASSQKWGGTFF.

This clone was recorded only once. As DNA, the CDR3 is TGTGCCAGCAGCCAAGTACAGGGGCGTTTTGGGGAGACCCAGTACTTC. Protein: CASSQVQGRFGETQYF. The chain combines TRBV3-1 (or the pseudogene TRBV3-2) with TRBJ2-5, with 7 bases aligning to TRBD1. J gave up 5 bases and V 1 base, and 10 bases lay outside the gene matches. Germline V gene sequence: CDR1 LGHDT, CDR2 YNNKEL (reference sequence). CDR3 length equals 16 residues.

The chain links TRBV4-3 to TRBJ1-3; 8 nucleotides line up with TRBD1. The V gene end was trimmed by 1 base and the J gene end by 4 bases; junction bases not matched to a gene: 9. The germline V gene encodes CDR1 LGHNA and CDR2 YSLEER. This CDR3 has 17 amino acids. CDR3 protein: CASSQATGVSAGNTIYF. CDR3 DNA sequence: TGCGCCAGCAGCCAAGCGACAGGGGTAAGCGCCGGAAACACCATATATTTT.

This chain joins TRBV5-6 and TRBJ1-1; D call uncertain. This CDR3 region has 14 residues. V was cut by 5 bases and J by 3 bases, with 14 bases left in between. Germline V gene sequence: CDR1 SGHDT, CDR2 YYEEEE. In nucleotides, the CDR3 is TGTGCCAGCAGTAGGTGGGTCGCGGACACTGAAGCTTTCTTT. Translation gives CASSRWVADTEAFF.

The gene calls are TRBV29-1 and TRBJ2-2; TRBD2 is a possible D gene (6 bases). The V gene lost 7 bases and the J gene lost 7 bases, with 19 bases spanning the gap. The CDR3 loop spans 14 amino acids. Germline CDR1 SQVTM, CDR2 ANQGSEA. CDR3 protein: CSGAQNQGGGELFF. For the CDR3, the DNA is TGCAGCGGGGCCCAAAATCAGGGAGGCGGGGAGCTGTTTTTT.

The V gene is TRBV27, the J gene TRBJ2-7; D perhaps matches TRBD1 (6 bases). Germline loops: CDR1 MNHEY, CDR2 SMNVEV (reference sequence). The CDR3 contains 13 residues. Trimming removed 6 bases at V and 3 bases at J, with 12 bases between. CDR3 bases: TGTGCCAGCAGCCGGACAGTTTTCTACGAGCAGTACTTC. Protein sequence: CASSRTVFYEQYF.

V is TRBV30 and J is TRBJ1-5; D remains ambiguous. The V and J ends lost 0 bases and 4 bases respectively, with 7 bases between them. Germline CDR1 is GTSNPN and CDR2 is SVGIG (reference sequence). This CDR3 has 13 residues. In nucleotides, the CDR3 is TGTGCCTGGAGTGTACGGGAAAATCAGCCCCAGCATTTT. Translation gives CAWSVRENQPQHF.

CDR3 bases: TGTGCCAGCAGCTTAGTTGGGGGGAAGGCTGAAGCTTTCTTT. This codes for CASSLVGGKAEAFF. The V and J genes are TRBV11-3 and TRBJ1-1; TRBD1 is a possible D gene (5 bases). This CDR3 comprises 14 residues. Trimming left V 1 base short and J 6 bases short, with 12 bases between. The germline gives CDR1 SGHNT, CDR2 YENEEA.

CDR3 protein: CASSGAGQGFTGELFF. CDR3 bases: TGTGCCAGCAGCGGGGCAGGGCAGGGGTTCACCGGGGAGCTGTTTTTT. The chain is built from TRBV28 and TRBJ2-2; maybe TRBD1 (6 bases). Germline CDR1 and CDR2: MDHEN and SYDVKM. The CDR3 totals 16 residues. V shed 6 bases and J shed 4 bases, with 18 bases lying between them. Full variable domain (missing parts from reference TRBV28 and TRBJ2-2): DVKVTQSSRYLVKRTGEKVFLECVQDMDHENMFWYRQDPGLGLRLIYFSYDVKMKEKGDIPEGYSVSREKKERFSLILESASTNQTSMYLCASSGAGQGFTGELFFGEGSRLTVL.

This chain links TRBV27 with TRBJ2-1; 10 bases are a match to TRBD1. The CDR3 has 15 amino acids. Germline V gene sequence: CDR1 MNHEY, CDR2 SMNVEV (reference sequence). With V trimmed by 5 bases and J by 2 bases, 3 bases remained unmatched. CDR3 sequence: CASSLGTGAYNEQFF. The CDR3, as DNA: TGTGCCAGCAGTCTGGGGACAGGGGCCTACAATGAGCAGTTCTTC.

The rearrangement uses TRBV6-5 and TRBJ2-3; D may be TRBD1 (6 bases). The germline gives CDR1 MNHEY, CDR2 SVGAGI. V shed 5 bases and J shed 2 bases, with 11 bases lying between them. The CDR3 covers 14 residues. CDR3 amino acids: CASSKDRNTDTQYF. The CDR3 DNA sequence: TGTGCCAGCAGTAAGGACAGAAACACAGATACGCAGTATTTT.

The J gene is TRBJ1-6, the V gene TRBV5-4; 7 positions match TRBD1. V shed 4 bases, J shed 3 bases, and the junction held 4 bases outside the gene matches. In germline, CDR1 is SGHNT, CDR2 YYREEE (reference sequence). The CDR3 has 15 residues. The CDR3 spells CASSPGGIYNSPLHF. The CDR3, as DNA: TGTGCCAGCAGCCCAGGGGGGATCTATAATTCACCCCTCCACTTT.

The chain joins TRBV5-1 to TRBJ2-7; 8 positions agree with TRBD1. Germline V lookup: CDR1 SGHRS, CDR2 YFSETQ. CDR3 length: 14 amino acids. With V trimmed by 5 bases and J by 5 bases, 9 bases remained unmatched. DNA for the CDR3: TGCGCCAGCAGTCTCGGGACAGGAAAGGACGAGCAGTACTTC. This gives the protein CASSLGTGKDEQYF.

The genes are TRBV5-1 and TRBJ2-1; 9 bases map to TRBD2. The V gene's germline CDR1 is SGHRS and CDR2 YFSETQ. Trimming took 5 bases from V and 4 from J; bases not matched to a gene: 4. The CDR3 covers 14 residues. CDR3 nucleotides: TGCGCCAGCAGGCGGGAGGGTAGTTACAATGAGCAGTTCTTC. This encodes CASRREGSYNEQFF.

The chain is built from TRBV7-9 and TRBJ2-7; 12 nucleotides match TRBD2. V trimming: 7 bases; J trimming: 3 bases; junction bases outside the gene matches: 4. The CDR3 is 14 amino acids. The germline CDR1 and CDR2 sequences are SEHNR and FQNEAQ (reference sequence). This CDR3 reads CASMTSGSNYEQYF. CDR3 in DNA: TGTGCCAGCATGACTAGCGGGAGTAACTACGAGCAGTACTTC.

This rearrangement joins TRBV7-8 to TRBJ2-3; TRBD2 matches at 9 bases. Trimming took 2 bases from V and 4 from J; bases not matched to a gene: 7. Per germline, CDR1 SGHVS and CDR2 FQNEAQ. The CDR3 length is 16 residues. The CDR3 sequence is CASSLQGGGAADTQYF. In DNA form, the CDR3 reads TGTGCCAGCAGCTTACAGGGCGGGGGGGCAGCAGATACGCAGTATTTT.